The 27 T cell receptor beta chains below were found in one sample sequenced in a study of T cell responses to AZD1222 COVID-19 vaccine. Sequencing was performed with immunoSEQ multiplex PCR; in TCRdb, only in-frame clones are kept and a portion is missing. The sample has 130,000 or so clones, roughly 91% seen once. The sequences come from peripheral blood, collected on day 0 of AZD1222 vaccination. These receptors were collected from an adult in good health.

The chain employs TRBV6-6 and TRBJ1-3, with D unresolved. Germline V gene lookup returns CDR1 MNHNY and CDR2 SVGAGI (reference sequence). V gave up 5 bases and J gave up 1 base, with 9 bases separating them. The CDR3 is 14 residues long. CDR3 coding DNA: TGTGCCAGCAGTGGTTCAGTTTCTGGAAACACCATATATTTT. The encoded protein is CASSGSVSGNTIYF.

J is TRBJ2-1 and V is TRBV12-3 or TRBV12-4; the D gene could be TRBD1 or TRBD2 (5 bases each). The CDR3 is made up of 12 amino acids. Trimming took 6 bases from V and 12 from J, leaving 15 bases between them. The CDR3 DNA sequence: TGTGCCAGCAGCCGGGACCCTTCGGTGCAGTTCTTC. It specifies CASSRDPSVQFF.

The V and J genes are TRBV9 and TRBJ1-1; D is undetermined. This CDR3 has 16 residues. The ends were cut back, 3 bases at V and 5 bases at J, with 20 bases in the middle. Germline V lookup: CDR1 SGDLS, CDR2 YYNGEE. DNA for the CDR3: TGTGCCAGCAGCGGTCGGGCATATCTAACCGGGACTGAAGCTTTCTTT. This sequence encodes CASSGRAYLTGTEAFF.

The chain carries TRBV30 and TRBJ1-4; 11 bases fit TRBD1. Losses at the gene ends were 7 bases for V and 4 bases for J; bases not matched to a gene: 11. Germline V gene lookup returns CDR1 GTSNPN and CDR2 SVGIG (reference sequence). This CDR3 has 16 amino acids. In nucleotides, the CDR3 is TGTGCCTCCAGACCGGGACAGGGGGTAATTAATGAAAAACTGTTTTTT. Residues: CASRPGQGVINEKLFF.

This chain connects TRBV27 to TRBJ2-2, with 7 nucleotides matching TRBD2. V gave up 9 bases and J gave up 1 base; unmatched junction bases: 5. The CDR3 has 14 residues. Germline CDR1 MNHEY, CDR2 SMNVEV (reference sequence). The CDR3 region is CASWGGLNTGELFF. CDR3 DNA sequence: TGTGCCAGTTGGGGAGGGTTGAACACCGGGGAGCTGTTTTTT.

The V call is TRBV7-6, the J call TRBJ1-5, with 7 bases matching TRBD1. Germline CDR1 SGHVS, CDR2 FNYEAQ. Unmatched junction bases numbered 10, after V lost 5 bases and J lost 0 bases. The CDR3 length is 17 residues. Here the CDR3 reads CASSLGDRAVSNQPQHF. The CDR3 DNA is TGTGCCAGCAGCCTAGGAGACAGGGCAGTTAGCAATCAGCCCCAGCATTTT.

This clone was counted once. The V gene is TRBV11-2, the J gene TRBJ2-5; the D gene is possibly TRBD2 (6 bases). CDR1 and CDR2 (germline): SGHAT, FQNNGV. This CDR3 comprises 13 residues. V gave up 4 bases and J gave up 5 bases, with 11 bases separating them. The CDR3 sequence is CASSSTSMETQYF. CDR3 DNA sequence: TGTGCCAGCAGCTCAACTAGCATGGAGACCCAGTACTTC. The whole variable domain, remainder taken from reference TRBV11-2 and TRBJ2-5, is EAGVAQSPRYKIIEKRQSVAFWCNPISGHATLYWYQQILGQGPKLLIQFQNNGVVDDSQLPKDRFSAERLKGVDSTLKIQPAKLEDSAVYLCASSSTSMETQYFGPGTRLLVL.

This chain connects TRBV6-5 to TRBJ1-4, with TRBD1 as a possible D gene (5 bases). V was cut by 5 bases and J by 4 bases, with 14 bases left in between. Germline assignment: CDR1 MNHEY and CDR2 SVGAGI. The CDR3 extends over 15 amino acids. CDR3 protein: CASSPLGGGNEKLFF. The CDR3, as DNA: TGTGCCAGCAGTCCCCTCGGGGGGGGTAATGAAAAACTGTTTTTT.

This clone was counted once. The rearrangement joins TRBV11-2 to TRBJ2-1; 8 nucleotides match TRBD2. The V segment lost 2 bases and the J segment 5 bases; nucleotides outside the gene matches: 5. Looked up from germline, CDR1 is SGHAT and CDR2 is FQNNGV. There are 15 residues in the CDR3. As DNA, the CDR3 is TGTGCCAGCAGCTTACGAGCGGGGGCCGACAATGAGCAGTTCTTC. This encodes CASSLRAGADNEQFF.

J is TRBJ1-5 and V is TRBV11-2; 7 bases match TRBD1. Germline V gene sequence: CDR1 SGHAT, CDR2 FQNNGV. Germline trimming cut 0 bases from V and 7 bases from J; bases unmatched to any gene: 9. The CDR3 totals 16 residues. In DNA, the CDR3 is TGTGCCAGCAGCTTAGATCAAGGGGGCGCGGGGCAGCCCCAGCATTTT. Translated: CASSLDQGGAGQPQHF.

The chain's CDR3 is CASSAPSGGAGNTIYF. Written as DNA, the CDR3 is TGTGCCAGCAGCGCTCCGTCAGGGGGCGCCGGAAACACCATATATTTT. The chain employs TRBV9 and TRBJ1-3; 8 nucleotides match TRBD1. CDR1 SGDLS and CDR2 YYNGEE come from the germline V gene. V lost 3 bases and J lost 4; bases outside the gene matches: 9. The length of the CDR3 is 16 residues.

This clone has only one observation. The V and J genes are TRBV11-1 and TRBJ1-1; D possibly corresponds to TRBD1 (6 bases). The CDR3 has 15 amino acids. The germline gives CDR1 SGHAT, CDR2 FQDESV (reference sequence). V was pared by 5 bases and J by 4 bases, with 17 bases between. The CDR3 coding sequence is TGTGCCAGCAGCCGTACACAGGGCTTGGGCACTGAAGCTTTCTTT. Protein: CASSRTQGLGTEAFF.

This clone appeared once. V gene TRBV7-2 combines with J gene TRBJ2-3; TRBD1 agrees at 9 bases. Germline V CDR1 and CDR2: SGHTA, FQGNSA. The length of the CDR3 is 16 residues. J lost 10 bases, V lost 0 bases, and 11 bases had no gene match. CDR3: CASSLAGTGRNRAQYF. DNA of the CDR3: TGTGCCAGCAGCTTAGCCGGGACAGGGAGGAATAGAGCGCAGTATTTT.

This chain connects TRBV6-1 to TRBJ2-7; 11 bases fit TRBD1. This CDR3 comprises 18 residues. V was clipped by 0 bases and J by 7 bases; unmatched bases: 14. Germline V gives CDR1 MNHNS, CDR2 SASEGT. The CDR3 DNA reads TGTGCCAGCAGTGAAGCGTTTACCTCCGGGACAGGGGGGAATGAGCAGTACTTC. It codes for CASSEAFTSGTGGNEQYF.

V is TRBV25-1 and J is TRBJ2-1; 8 bases line up with TRBD2. CDR1 and CDR2 (germline): MGHDK, SYGVNS. The CDR3 consists of 15 residues. V shed 2 bases and J 6 bases; nucleotides not matched to a gene: 6. The CDR3, as DNA: TGTGCCAGCAGTGAACGGGAGGGAGGGGGCAATGAGCAGTTCTTC. Encoded protein: CASSEREGGGNEQFF.

The rearrangement links TRBV3-1 (or the pseudogene TRBV3-2) to TRBJ2-5; D ambiguous. This CDR3 contains 15 residues. Germline V gives CDR1 LGHDT, CDR2 YNNKEL (reference sequence). V lost 2 bases to trimming and J lost 0 bases, with 10 bases between them. CDR3 in amino acids: CASSQSPGYQETQYF. For the CDR3, the DNA is TGTGCCAGCAGCCAATCCCCTGGCTACCAAGAGACCCAGTACTTC.

A single count supports this clone. The V and J genes are TRBV5-1 and TRBJ2-3, with D possibly called TRBD1 or TRBD2 (5 bases each). V was pared by 3 bases and J by 0 bases, with 11 bases between. This CDR3 region has 15 residues. The germline gives CDR1 SGHRS, CDR2 YFSETQ. The DNA for the CDR3 is TGCGCCAGCAGCTCCGACGGGACGAGCACAGATACGCAGTATTTT. Residues: CASSSDGTSTDTQYF.

This clone was seen a single time. The chain is built from TRBV25-1 and TRBJ1-5; D perhaps matches TRBD1 (5 bases). Trimming pared 4 bases from V and 4 bases from J, leaving 14 bases between. The CDR3 has 15 amino acids. The V gene's germline CDR1 is MGHDK and CDR2 SYGVNS. The CDR3 sequence: CASSGLGGGNQPQHF. For the CDR3, the DNA is TGTGCCAGCAGTGGATTGGGGGGGGGTAATCAGCCCCAGCATTTT.

This clone was detected only once. The chain carries TRBV7-2 and TRBJ1-2; TRBD1 is a possible D gene (6 bases). V lost 3 bases and J 7 bases, leaving 15 bases between the germline ends. The CDR3 has 14 residues. Germline V CDR1 and CDR2: SGHTA, FQGNSA. This CDR3 is CASSFPTGQGGYTF. DNA for the CDR3: TGTGCCAGCAGCTTCCCCACAGGGCAAGGTGGCTACACCTTC.

This chain links TRBV5-8 with TRBJ2-7; D gene ambiguous. The V gene's germline CDR1 is SGHTS and CDR2 YDEGEE. V was trimmed by 0 bases and J by 2 bases, leaving 18 bases between them. There are 17 residues in the CDR3. CDR3 residues: CASSLAGERGYPYEQYF. DNA of the CDR3: TGTGCCAGCAGCTTGGCTGGCGAGAGAGGCTACCCCTACGAGCAGTACTTC.

This clone was counted once. The genes are TRBV3-1 (or the pseudogene TRBV3-2) and TRBJ1-3; tentative D call: TRBD1 (5 bases). V lost 3 bases and J lost 0, with 6 bases in between. CDR3 size: 14 residues. Germline V CDR1 and CDR2: LGHDT, YNNKEL (reference sequence). The CDR3 reads CASSQGHSGNTIYF. The CDR3 DNA is TGTGCCAGCAGCCAGGGGCACTCTGGAAACACCATATATTTT.

J is TRBJ2-3 and V is TRBV7-9; 9 nucleotides agree with TRBD2. There are 15 residues in the CDR3. The J segment lost 6 bases and the V segment lost 5 bases, leaving 9 bases of the junction unmatched. Germline V gene sequence: CDR1 SEHNR, CDR2 FQNEAQ (reference sequence). As DNA, the CDR3 is TGTGCCAGCAGCCCGGTCTTGCTAGCGGGGGATACGCAGTATTTT. Amino acids: CASSPVLLAGDTQYF.

The gene calls are TRBV4-3 and TRBJ2-6; 7 nucleotides align to TRBD1. V trimming: 2 bases; J trimming: 3 bases; junction bases outside the gene matches: 10. The CDR3 runs to 18 residues. Germline V lookup: CDR1 LGHNA, CDR2 YSLEER. CDR3 region: CASSQPFSGGVGANVLTF. CDR3 nucleotides: TGCGCCAGCAGCCAACCGTTCTCAGGGGGTGTTGGGGCCAACGTCCTGACTTTC.

J is TRBJ2-5 and V is TRBV19; D is unclear. Germline lookup yields CDR1 LNHDA and CDR2 SQIVND (reference sequence). The CDR3 consists of 15 residues. The V and J ends lost 5 bases and 5 bases respectively, with 18 bases between them. The CDR3 DNA follows: TGTGCCAGTAGTTTCGAACCCACAACACGGGAGACCCAGTACTTC. Its protein product is CASSFEPTTRETQYF.

This chain connects TRBV12-3 or TRBV12-4 to TRBJ2-5; D unclear. V lost 6 bases to trimming and J lost 1 base, with 3 bases between them. The CDR3 spans 11 residues. CDR3 DNA sequence: TGTGCCAGCAGCCGCCAAGAGACCCAGTACTTC. Protein: CASSRQETQYF.

The chain combines TRBV3-1 (or the pseudogene TRBV3-2) with TRBJ1-2; D is uncertain. The CDR3 length is 14 residues. The germline V and J ends were trimmed by 1 base and 2 bases, with 8 bases remaining between them. The germline CDR1 and CDR2 sequences are LGHDT and YNNKEL (reference sequence). The CDR3 loop is CASSQAGRNYGYTF. The CDR3 nucleotides read TGTGCCAGCAGCCAAGCCGGACGGAACTATGGCTACACCTTC.

This rearrangement joins TRBV7-3 to TRBJ2-3; TRBD1 is a possible D gene (5 bases). Trimming took off 4 bases at V and 2 bases at J, with 10 bases between the two ends. There are 14 residues in the CDR3. Germline V lookup: CDR1 SGHTA, CDR2 FQGTGA. DNA for the CDR3: TGTGCCAGCAGCTCTGGACAAAACACAGATACGCAGTATTTT. Its protein product is CASSSGQNTDTQYF. Full variable domain (rest looked up from reference TRBV7-3 and TRBJ2-3): GAGVSQTPSNKVTEKGKYVELRCDPISGHTALYWYRQSLGQGPEFLIYFQGTGAADDSGLPNDRFFAVRPEGSVSTLKIQRTERGDSAVYLCASSSGQNTDTQYFGPGTRLTVL.